The 22 T cell receptor beta chains listed next were all sequenced from one sample in a study of long-term antiretroviral therapy in people with HIV. The immunoSEQ assay was v3.0, run at survey level. Sequenced by immunoSEQ multiplex PCR; TCRdb stores in-frame clones only, minus some. The table lists about 36,000 clones, about 80% of them singletons. The material was unsorted PBMCs, obtained 3.4 years after starting antiretroviral therapy. The source of these receptors is a man younger than 45 with HIV.

The CDR3 nucleotides read TGTGCCAGCAGCCCCCAAAGGGGATCCACTGAAGCTTTCTTT. This sequence encodes CASSPQRGSTEAFF. The V gene is TRBV14, the J gene TRBJ1-1; D may be TRBD1 (5 bases). The V gene's germline CDR1 is SGHDN and CDR2 FVKESK. This CDR3 contains 14 residues. Trimming shortened V by 4 bases and J by 4 bases, and 13 bases separated the two germline ends.

CDR3: CASSQVRPSGYGYTF. For the CDR3, the DNA is TGTGCCAGCAGCCAAGTTAGACCCTCGGGCTATGGCTACACCTTC. The V call is TRBV4-2, the J call TRBJ1-2; the D is unclear. The CDR3 is made up of 15 amino acids. V dropped 1 base and J dropped 4 bases, with 13 bases sitting between them. The germline V gene encodes CDR1 LGHNA and CDR2 YNFKEQ.

This clone was found once. V is TRBV9 and J is TRBJ2-7, with 9 nucleotides matching TRBD2. From germline, CDR1 is SGDLS and CDR2 YYNGEE. This CDR3 is 16 amino acids long. With V trimmed by 4 bases and J by 5 bases, 13 bases remained unmatched. CDR3: CASSPHFFSGRNEQYF. The CDR3 DNA is TGTGCCAGCAGCCCCCACTTCTTTAGCGGGAGAAACGAGCAGTACTTC.

This CDR3 is CASSLGQNTGELFF. The CDR3 DNA reads as TGTGCCAGCAGTTTGGGACAGAACACCGGGGAGCTGTTTTTT. The chain uses TRBV27 and TRBJ2-2; perhaps TRBD1 as D (6 bases). The CDR3 contains 14 residues. CDR1 is MNHEY and CDR2 is SMNVEV in the germline V gene (reference sequence). Trimming removed 3 bases at V and 1 base at J, with 6 bases between.

This chain joins TRBV6-5 and TRBJ1-5, with D uncertain. CDR1 and CDR2 (germline): MNHEY, SVGAGI. The V end was cut by 2 bases, the J end by 6 bases, with 2 bases between. The CDR3 length is 11 residues. CDR3 protein: CASSYPQPQHF. The CDR3, as DNA: TGTGCCAGCAGTTACCCTCAGCCCCAGCATTTT.

Only one count was recorded for this clone. V gene TRBV19 combines with J gene TRBJ2-1; 12 nucleotides line up with TRBD2. The CDR3 consists of 16 residues. V was clipped by 5 bases and J by 7 bases; unmatched bases: 9. CDR1 is LNHDA and CDR2 is SQIVND in the germline V gene (reference sequence). As DNA, the CDR3 is TGTGCCAGTAGTGGGATGACTAGCGGGAGAGGTAATGAGCAGTTCTTC. It codes for CASSGMTSGRGNEQFF.

This chain connects TRBV9 to TRBJ1-2; 8 nucleotides agree with TRBD1. In germline, CDR1 is SGDLS, CDR2 YYNGEE. With 4 bases clipped from V and 3 bases from J, the junction kept 8 bases outside the gene matches. CDR3 length: 15 amino acids. The CDR3 coding sequence is TGTGCCAGCAGCCCAACTCAGGGGGCGGACTATGGCTACACCTTC. Translation gives CASSPTQGADYGYTF.

This chain joins TRBV18 and TRBJ2-3, with 7 positions matching TRBD2. This CDR3 is built from 15 residues. Germline V gene data show CDR1 as KGHSH and CDR2 as LQKENI. The V segment lost 2 bases and the J segment 1 base; nucleotides outside the gene matches: 3. The CDR3 sequence is CASSPGGSRTDTQYF. In DNA, the CDR3 is TGTGCCAGCTCACCAGGCGGGAGTCGCACAGATACGCAGTATTTT.

V usage is TRBV10-2 and J usage is TRBJ2-7; 10 bases agree with TRBD2. V shed 5 bases and J 6 bases; nucleotides not matched to a gene: 7. Germline CDR1 reads WSHSY; CDR2 reads SAAADI. The CDR3 has 14 amino acids. DNA of the CDR3: TGCGCCAGCAGTCCTCGAGCGGGAGGGCTCGAGCAGTACTTC. Translation gives CASSPRAGGLEQYF.

The chain uses TRBV6-6 and TRBJ2-7; a possible D gene is TRBD2 (6 bases). Looked up from germline, CDR1 is MNHNY and CDR2 is SVGAGI (reference sequence). The CDR3 totals 13 residues. V gave up 6 bases and J gave up 3 bases, with 12 bases separating them. This CDR3 is CASRETRGYEQYF. The CDR3 DNA is TGTGCCAGCAGGGAGACTAGGGGCTACGAGCAGTACTTC.

CDR3 sequence (DNA): TGCGCCAGCAGCCAAAGGACAGGGATTAACTATGGCTACACCTTC. It translates to CASSQRTGINYGYTF. The chain employs TRBV4-3 and TRBJ1-2; 8 bases map to TRBD1. Germline trimming cut 2 bases from V and 1 base from J; bases unmatched to any gene: 3. Germline-derived CDR1 and CDR2 are LGHNA and YSLEER. CDR3 length equals 15 residues.

The genes are TRBV7-2 and TRBJ2-7; no clear D gene. V was cut by 6 bases and J by 0 bases, with 15 bases left in between. The CDR3 totals 15 residues. Germline CDR1 SGHTA, CDR2 FQGNSA. CDR3 region: CASRRLDTNSYEQYF. DNA of the CDR3: TGTGCCAGCAGACGCCTCGACACTAACTCCTACGAGCAGTACTTC.

The chain links TRBV18 to TRBJ1-4; 7 nucleotides align to TRBD1. V lost 3 bases to trimming and J lost 3 bases; unmatched junction nucleotides: 4. CDR1 is KGHSH and CDR2 is LQKENI in the germline V gene. The CDR3 is 15 residues long. This CDR3 is CASSPRQGSNEKLFF. The CDR3 DNA reads as TGTGCCAGCTCACCGCGACAGGGATCTAATGAAAAACTGTTTTTT.

The rearrangement joins TRBV6-1 to TRBJ2-7, with TRBD1 as a possible D gene (6 bases). V lost 5 bases and J lost 3, with 17 bases in between. Germline V lookup: CDR1 MNHNS, CDR2 SASEGT. This CDR3 contains 15 residues. CDR3 region: CASSPQSRGSYEQYF. In DNA form, the CDR3 reads TGTGCCAGCAGTCCCCAGAGCAGGGGTAGCTACGAGCAGTACTTC.

V and J are TRBV11-3 and TRBJ2-3, with 9 nucleotides matching TRBD2. This CDR3 is built from 17 residues. The V gene end was trimmed by 3 bases and the J gene end by 4 bases; junction bases not matched to a gene: 11. The germline gives CDR1 SGHNT, CDR2 YENEEA. In DNA form, the CDR3 reads TGTGCCAGCAGCTTCGCGTTAGCGGGAGACGGCGCAGATACGCAGTATTTT. This gives the protein CASSFALAGDGADTQYF.

V gene TRBV19 combines with J gene TRBJ2-2; 8 nucleotides match TRBD1. Germline trimming cut 5 bases from V and 1 base from J; bases unmatched to any gene: 0. CDR3 size: 14 residues. Germline CDR1 LNHDA, CDR2 SQIVND (reference sequence). The CDR3 DNA follows: TGTGCCAGTAGTGACAGGGGGAACACCGGGGAGCTGTTTTTT. Protein sequence: CASSDRGNTGELFF.

The chain is built from TRBV9 and TRBJ2-1; D not resolved. The CDR3 totals 15 residues. Germline V gene sequence: CDR1 SGDLS, CDR2 YYNGEE. Trimming shortened V by 0 bases and J by 7 bases, and 14 bases separated the two germline ends. CDR3: CASSVDWYVGNEQFF. Here the CDR3 DNA reads TGTGCCAGCAGCGTAGACTGGTACGTGGGGAATGAGCAGTTCTTC.

The chain links TRBV7-2 to TRBJ2-7; 7 bases are a match to TRBD1. Germline V lookup: CDR1 SGHTA, CDR2 FQGNSA. V shed 2 bases and J 3 bases; nucleotides not matched to a gene: 7. The CDR3 length is 15 residues. CDR3 DNA sequence: TGTGCCAGCAGCTTAACCCGGGACAGTTTCTACGAGCAGTACTTC. Amino acid sequence: CASSLTRDSFYEQYF.

This clone was counted between two and nine times. V usage is TRBV5-4 and J usage is TRBJ2-7; 7 bases fit TRBD2. Germline V gene data show CDR1 as SGHNT and CDR2 as YYREEE (reference sequence). Trimming took 0 bases from V and 0 from J; bases not matched to a gene: 6. This CDR3 has 16 amino acids. For the CDR3, the DNA is TGTGCCAGCAGCTTGGGGCTAGCGGTAAGCTCCTACGAGCAGTACTTC. Residues: CASSLGLAVSSYEQYF.

This CDR3 is CASSLIAGGSYNEQFF. Written as DNA, the CDR3 is TGCGCCAGCAGCCTTATAGCGGGAGGATCCTACAATGAGCAGTTCTTC. The chain uses TRBV5-1 and TRBJ2-1; TRBD2 matches 10 bases. Looked up from germline, CDR1 is SGHRS and CDR2 is YFSETQ. The CDR3 spans 16 residues. Germline trimming cut 4 bases from V and 1 base from J; bases unmatched to any gene: 5.

The chain uses TRBV5-5 and TRBJ2-2; tentatively, D is TRBD2 (6 bases). The length of the CDR3 is 14 residues. Trimming shortened V by 0 bases and J by 7 bases, and 10 bases separated the two germline ends. CDR1 and CDR2 (germline): SGHKS, YYEKEE (reference sequence). CDR3: CASSLGGAGGELFF. CDR3 nucleotide sequence: TGTGCCAGCAGCTTGGGCGGGGCGGGCGGGGAGCTGTTTTTT.

The chain combines TRBV15 with TRBJ2-1; 12 bases are shared with TRBD2. The ends lost 3 bases at V and 6 bases at J; junction bases unmatched: 6. The CDR3 is made up of 16 amino acids. CDR1 is LNHNV and CDR2 is YYDKDF in the germline V gene (reference sequence). Written as DNA, the CDR3 is TGTGCCACCAGCAGGCCTAGCGGGAGGGCCTCCAATGAGCAGTTCTTC. It translates to CATSRPSGRASNEQFF.